This TCR beta chain came from a study of blood T cell repertoires in COVID-19. Study context: Some COVID-19 samples were acute and others convalescent; all came from the United States, Italy and Spain. PBMCs, B-cell-depleted T cells, or T cells provided the cDNA or gDNA that made up the material.

The CDR3 spans 14 residues. Germline V gene lookup returns CDR1 WNHNN and CDR2 SYGVQD (reference sequence). Losses at the gene ends were 2 bases for V and 2 bases for J; bases not matched to a gene: 1. Patients of the Seattle cohort, enrolled during active infection, were followed longitudinally. As processed by the authors: The authors estimated nucleated cell counts from reference gene primer amplification. Clones were sequenced by immunoSEQ multiplex PCR, and TCRdb holds only the in-frame ones, with some missing. V, J and clone size derive from that table, while D and trimming were established from the DNA sequence. In the table there are about 140,000 clones, about nine tenths of which are singletons.

Sequenced input: peripheral blood. The chain joins TRBV10-1 to TRBJ2-5; 8 nucleotides agree with TRBD1. The sequence derives from a human donor with COVID-19, enrolled during active disease. The donor label of this sample is uncertain. The CDR3 reads CASSENRGQETQYF. The CDR3 DNA reads as TGCGCCAGCAGTGAGAACAGGGGGCAAGAGACCCAGTACTTC.